The entry that follows covers one TCR beta chain sequence. This sample was taken from a study of blood T cell repertoires in COVID-19. Across the study: In each case, the material was cDNA or gDNA derived from T cells, B-cell-depleted T cells, or PBMCs.

Sequencing used immunoSEQ multiplex PCR; TCRdb keeps in-frame clones, though not all of them. The table lists 250,000 or so clones, about 91% of them singletons. Germline V CDR1 and CDR2: SGHKS, YYEKEE (reference sequence). CDR3 length: 14 residues. The V and J ends lost 4 bases and 3 bases respectively, with 13 bases between them. The specimen sequenced was peripheral blood. The chain links TRBV5-5 to TRBJ1-2; D perhaps matches TRBD1 (6 bases). This TCR was recovered from a woman younger than 45 with COVID-19, enrolled during active disease. CDR3 region: CASSPGGADYGYTF. The CDR3 bases are TGTGCCAGCAGCCCGGGGGGGGCTGACTATGGCTACACCTTC.